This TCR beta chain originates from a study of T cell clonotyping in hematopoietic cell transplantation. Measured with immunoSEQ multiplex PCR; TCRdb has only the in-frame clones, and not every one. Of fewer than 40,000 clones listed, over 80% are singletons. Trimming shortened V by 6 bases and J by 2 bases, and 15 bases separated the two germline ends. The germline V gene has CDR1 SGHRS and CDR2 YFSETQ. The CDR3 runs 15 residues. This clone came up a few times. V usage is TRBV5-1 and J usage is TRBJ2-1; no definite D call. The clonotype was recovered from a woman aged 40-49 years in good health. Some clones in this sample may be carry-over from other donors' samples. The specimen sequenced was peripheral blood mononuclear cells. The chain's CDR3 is CASTPDVGAYNEQFF. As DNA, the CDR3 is TGCGCCAGCACTCCCGACGTTGGGGCCTACAATGAGCAGTTCTTC.